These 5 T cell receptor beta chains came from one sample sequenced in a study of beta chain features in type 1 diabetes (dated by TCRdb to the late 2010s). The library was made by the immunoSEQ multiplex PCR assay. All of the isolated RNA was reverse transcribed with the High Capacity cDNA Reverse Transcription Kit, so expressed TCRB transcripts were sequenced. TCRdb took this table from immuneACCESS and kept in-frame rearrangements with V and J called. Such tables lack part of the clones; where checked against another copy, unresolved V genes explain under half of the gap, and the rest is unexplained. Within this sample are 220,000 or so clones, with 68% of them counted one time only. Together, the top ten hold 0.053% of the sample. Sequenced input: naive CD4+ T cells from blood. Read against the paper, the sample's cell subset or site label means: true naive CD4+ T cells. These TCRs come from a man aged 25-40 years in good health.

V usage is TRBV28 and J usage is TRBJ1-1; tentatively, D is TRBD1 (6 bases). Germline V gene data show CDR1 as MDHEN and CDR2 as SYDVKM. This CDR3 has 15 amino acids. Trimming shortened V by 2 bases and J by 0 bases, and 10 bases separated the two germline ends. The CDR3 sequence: CASSLGQLLNTEAFF. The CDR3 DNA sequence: TGTGCCAGCAGTTTAGGACAGTTATTGAACACTGAAGCTTTCTTT. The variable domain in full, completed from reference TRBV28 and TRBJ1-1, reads DVKVTQSSRYLVKRTGEKVFLECVQDMDHENMFWYRQDPGLGLRLIYFSYDVKMKEKGDIPEGYSVSREKKERFSLILESASTNQTSMYLCASSLGQLLNTEAFFGQGTRLTVV.

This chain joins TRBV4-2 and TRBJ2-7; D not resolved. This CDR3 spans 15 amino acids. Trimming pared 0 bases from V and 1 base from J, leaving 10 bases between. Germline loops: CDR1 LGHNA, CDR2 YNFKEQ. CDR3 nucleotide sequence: TGTGCCAGCAGCCAAGATGGGGTAATGTCCTACGAGCAGTACTTC. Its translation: CASSQDGVMSYEQYF.

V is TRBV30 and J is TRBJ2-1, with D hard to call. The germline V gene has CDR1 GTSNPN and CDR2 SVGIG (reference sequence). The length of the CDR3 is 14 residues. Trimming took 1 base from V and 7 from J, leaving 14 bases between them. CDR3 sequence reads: CAWSAPGSRNEQFF. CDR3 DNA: TGTGCCTGGAGTGCCCCGGGCAGTCGTAATGAGCAGTTCTTC.

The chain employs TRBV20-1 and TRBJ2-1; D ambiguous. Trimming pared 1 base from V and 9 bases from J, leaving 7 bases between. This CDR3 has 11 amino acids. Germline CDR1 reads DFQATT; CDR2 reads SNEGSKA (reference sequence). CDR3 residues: CSARADVEQFF. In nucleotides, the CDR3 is TGCAGTGCTAGAGCCGACGTTGAGCAGTTCTTC.

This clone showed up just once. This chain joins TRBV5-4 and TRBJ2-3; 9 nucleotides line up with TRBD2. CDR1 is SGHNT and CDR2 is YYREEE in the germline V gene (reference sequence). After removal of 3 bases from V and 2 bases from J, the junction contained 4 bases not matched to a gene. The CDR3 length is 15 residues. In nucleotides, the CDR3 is TGTGCCAGCAGCTCCCAGCGGGGGGACACAGATACGCAGTATTTT. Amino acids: CASSSQRGDTDTQYF.